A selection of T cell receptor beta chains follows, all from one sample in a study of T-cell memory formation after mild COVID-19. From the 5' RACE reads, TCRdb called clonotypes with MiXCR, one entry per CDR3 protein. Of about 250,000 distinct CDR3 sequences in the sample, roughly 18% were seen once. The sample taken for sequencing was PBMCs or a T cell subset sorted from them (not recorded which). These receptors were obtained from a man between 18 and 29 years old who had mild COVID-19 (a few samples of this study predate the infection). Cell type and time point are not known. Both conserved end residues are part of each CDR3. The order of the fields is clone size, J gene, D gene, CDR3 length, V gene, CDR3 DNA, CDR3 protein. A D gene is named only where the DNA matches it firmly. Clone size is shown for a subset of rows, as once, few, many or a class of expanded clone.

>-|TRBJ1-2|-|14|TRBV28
TGTGCCAGCAGCTCCCCCAGTGCATACTATGGCTACACCTTC
CASSSPSAYYGYTF
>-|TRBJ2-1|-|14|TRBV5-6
TGTGCCAGCAACAAACAGGGTCACTACAATGAGCAGTTCTTC
CASNKQGHYNEQFF
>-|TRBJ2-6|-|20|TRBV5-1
TGCGCCAGCAGCTTGGCCTCGGTGGGTCAGGGGCCACCTAGTAATCACGTCCTGACTTTC
CASSLASVGQGPPSNHVLTF
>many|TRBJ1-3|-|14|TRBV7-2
TGTGCCAGCAGCCGACAGAGCTCTGGAAACACCATATATTTT
CASSRQSSGNTIYF
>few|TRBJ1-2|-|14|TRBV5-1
TGCGCCAGCAGCTTTAGGGGACCTGGCTATGGCTACACCTTC
CASSFRGPGYGYTF
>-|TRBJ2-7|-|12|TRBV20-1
TGCAGTGCTAGAGAGGGGGCCTACGAGCAGTACTTC
CSAREGAYEQYF
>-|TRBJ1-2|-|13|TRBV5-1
TGCGCCAGCAGTCCGTCCCAGGTTTATGGCTACACCTTC
CASSPSQVYGYTF
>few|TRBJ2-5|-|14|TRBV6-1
TGTGCCAGCAGTGAAGCGGTGGGGAGGCAGACCCAGTACTTC
CASSEAVGRQTQYF
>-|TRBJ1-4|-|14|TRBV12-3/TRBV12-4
TGTGCCAGCAGCCTTCGGACAGATAATGAAAAACTGTTTTTT
CASSLRTDNEKLFF
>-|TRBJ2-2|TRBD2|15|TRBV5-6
TGTGCCAGCCGAACCTTAGCGGGGGGGGCCGGGGAGCTGTTTTTT
CASRTLAGGAGELFF
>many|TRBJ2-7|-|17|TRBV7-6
TGTGCCAGCAGCTATTCGACCCCGGGACGAAAGGGGGACGAGCAGTACTTC
CASSYSTPGRKGDEQYF
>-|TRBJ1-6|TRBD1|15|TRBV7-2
TGTGCCAGCAGCACCTGGACAGGGGAATATTCACCCCTCCACTTT
CASSTWTGEYSPLHF
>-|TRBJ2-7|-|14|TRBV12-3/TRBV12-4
TGTGCCAGCAGTTTGGGGGGAGTAAGTGGCGAGCAGTACTTC
CASSLGGVSGEQYF
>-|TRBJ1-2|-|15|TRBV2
TGTGCCAGCAGCCTTACGGGACTCCCGGACTATGGCTACACCTTC
CASSLTGLPDYGYTF
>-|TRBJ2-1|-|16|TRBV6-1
TGTGCCAGCAGTCTAGCCTTAGGGTCCTCCTACAATGAGCAGTTCTTC
CASSLALGSSYNEQFF
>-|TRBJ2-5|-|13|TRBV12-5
TGTGCTAGTGGTTCTGCAGGGGTAGAGACCCAGTACTTC
CASGSAGVETQYF
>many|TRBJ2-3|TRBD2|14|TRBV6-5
TGTGCCAGCAGGACTAGCGGGAGCACAGATACGCAGTATTTT
CASRTSGSTDTQYF
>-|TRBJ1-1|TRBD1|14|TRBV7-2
TGTGCCAGCAGCAGGGACAGGGCGTGGAATGAAGCTTTCTTT
CASSRDRAWNEAFF
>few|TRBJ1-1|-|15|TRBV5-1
TGCGCCAGCAGCTTGAGCGGGTTTGGGAGGGCTGAAGCTTTCTTT
CASSLSGFGRAEAFF
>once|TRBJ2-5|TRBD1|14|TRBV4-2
TGTGCCAGCAGCCAAGGGGACAGCCAAGAGACCCAGTACTTC
CASSQGDSQETQYF
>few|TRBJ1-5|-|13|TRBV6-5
TGTGCCAGCAGTTCCTTGACAAATCAGCCCCAGCATTTT
CASSSLTNQPQHF
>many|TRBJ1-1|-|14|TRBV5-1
TGCGCCAGCAGTGTGGAGACAGCATACACTGAAGCTTTCTTT
CASSVETAYTEAFF
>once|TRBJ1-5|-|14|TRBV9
TGTGCCAGCAGCACCGGTAATAGCAATCAGCCCCAGCATTTT
CASSTGNSNQPQHF
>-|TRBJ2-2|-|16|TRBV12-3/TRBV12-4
TGTGCCAGCAGTTTCCTTCAGGGAGAAGTCACCGGGGAGCTGTTTTTT
CASSFLQGEVTGELFF
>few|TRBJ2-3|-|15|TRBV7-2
TGTGCCAGCAGCTCGAGGCAGGTCCGCACAGATACGCAGTATTTT
CASSSRQVRTDTQYF
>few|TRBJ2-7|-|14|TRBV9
TGTGCCAGCAGCGTAGGAGCAGGGAGTCGCGAGCAGTACTTC
CASSVGAGSREQYF
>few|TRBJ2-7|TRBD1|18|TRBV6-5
TGTGCCAGCAGTTACTCCCCCCCGGGACAGGTCTCATCGAACGAGCAGTACTTC
CASSYSPPGQVSSNEQYF
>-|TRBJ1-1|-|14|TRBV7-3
TGTGCCAGCAGCCGAAGGGGAGGGAACACTGAAGCTTTCTTT
CASSRRGGNTEAFF
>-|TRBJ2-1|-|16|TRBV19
TGTGCCAGTAGGATTCGCGGGACAAGCTCCTACAATGAGCAGTTCTTC
CASRIRGTSSYNEQFF
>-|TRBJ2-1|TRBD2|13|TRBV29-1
TGCAGCGCTGGGACTATCCGGTACAATGAGCAGTTCTTC
CSAGTIRYNEQFF
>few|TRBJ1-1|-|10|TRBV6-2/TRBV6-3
TGTGCCAGCAAGGACACTGAAGCTTTCTTT
CASKDTEAFF
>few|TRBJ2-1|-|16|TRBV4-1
TGCGCCAGCAGCCAAGAGAACAGGGGGGGATACAATGAGCAGTTCTTC
CASSQENRGGYNEQFF
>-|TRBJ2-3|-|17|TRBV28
TGTGCCAGCAGCTCCCCACCGGGCCTCCCCCGCACAGATACGCAGTATTTT
CASSSPPGLPRTDTQYF
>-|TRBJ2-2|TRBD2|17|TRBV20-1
TGCAGTGCTCCAAGGACTAGCGGGGGGATGAGGACCGGGGAGCTGTTTTTT
CSAPRTSGGMRTGELFF
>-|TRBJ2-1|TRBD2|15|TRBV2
TGTGCCAGCAGTGAGCTAGCGGGGGCCTACAATGAGCAGTTCTTC
CASSELAGAYNEQFF
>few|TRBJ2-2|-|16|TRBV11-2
TGTGCCAGCAGCCTCACCAGGGGGGCGAACACCGGGGAGCTGTTTTTT
CASSLTRGANTGELFF
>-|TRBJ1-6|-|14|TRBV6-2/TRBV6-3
TGTGCCAGCAGTTACTCGTCTCTTACCGGGGGCCTCCACTTT
CASSYSSLTGGLHF
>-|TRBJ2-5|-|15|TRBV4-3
TGCGCCAGCAGCCAAGATAGAGCGCCCCAAGAGACCCAGTACTTC
CASSQDRAPQETQYF
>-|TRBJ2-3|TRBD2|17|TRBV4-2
TGTGCCAGCAGCCAGGGACTAGCGGGGGAAGACACAGATACGCAGTATTTT
CASSQGLAGEDTDTQYF
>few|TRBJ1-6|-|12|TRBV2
TGTGCCAGCAGTGGGACAGTGGCACCCCTCCACTTT
CASSGTVAPLHF
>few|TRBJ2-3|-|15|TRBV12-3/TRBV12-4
TGTGCCAGCAGTAGCCGGGACACTTACACAGATACGCAGTATTTT
CASSSRDTYTDTQYF
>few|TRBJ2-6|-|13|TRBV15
TGTGCCACCAGGTTCGGAGGGGCCAACGTCCTGACTTTC
CATRFGGANVLTF
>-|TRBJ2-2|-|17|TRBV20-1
TGCAGTGCTAGAGATCCACGGGTGGGCGCGAACACCGGGGAGCTGTTTTTT
CSARDPRVGANTGELFF
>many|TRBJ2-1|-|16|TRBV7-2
TGTGCCAGCAGCGCCCGGGCGCAGGGCCTATCAAATGAGCAGTTCTTC
CASSARAQGLSNEQFF
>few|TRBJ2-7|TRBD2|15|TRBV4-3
TGCGCCAGCAGCCAGGGAGGGGTCTATCCCTACGAGCAGTACTTC
CASSQGGVYPYEQYF
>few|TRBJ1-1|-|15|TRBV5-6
TGTGCCAGCAGCTTGGTTGACAGATCCTACACTGAAGCTTTCTTT
CASSLVDRSYTEAFF